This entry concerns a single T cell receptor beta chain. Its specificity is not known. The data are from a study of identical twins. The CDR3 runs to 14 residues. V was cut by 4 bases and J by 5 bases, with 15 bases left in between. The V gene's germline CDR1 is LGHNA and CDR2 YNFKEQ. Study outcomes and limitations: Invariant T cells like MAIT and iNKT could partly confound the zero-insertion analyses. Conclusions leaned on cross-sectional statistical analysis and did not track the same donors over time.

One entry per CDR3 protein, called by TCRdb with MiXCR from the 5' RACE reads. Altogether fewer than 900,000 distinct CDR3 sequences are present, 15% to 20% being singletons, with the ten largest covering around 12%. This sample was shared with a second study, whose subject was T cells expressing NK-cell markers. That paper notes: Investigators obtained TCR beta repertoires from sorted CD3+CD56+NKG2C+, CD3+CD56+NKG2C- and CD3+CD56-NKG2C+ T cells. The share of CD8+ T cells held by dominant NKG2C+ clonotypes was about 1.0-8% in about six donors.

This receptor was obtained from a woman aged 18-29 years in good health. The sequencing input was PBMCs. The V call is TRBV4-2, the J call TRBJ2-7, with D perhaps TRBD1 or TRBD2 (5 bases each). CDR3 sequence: CASSPGALGNEQYF. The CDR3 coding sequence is TGTGCCAGCAGCCCCGGGGCACTAGGGAACGAGCAGTACTTC.